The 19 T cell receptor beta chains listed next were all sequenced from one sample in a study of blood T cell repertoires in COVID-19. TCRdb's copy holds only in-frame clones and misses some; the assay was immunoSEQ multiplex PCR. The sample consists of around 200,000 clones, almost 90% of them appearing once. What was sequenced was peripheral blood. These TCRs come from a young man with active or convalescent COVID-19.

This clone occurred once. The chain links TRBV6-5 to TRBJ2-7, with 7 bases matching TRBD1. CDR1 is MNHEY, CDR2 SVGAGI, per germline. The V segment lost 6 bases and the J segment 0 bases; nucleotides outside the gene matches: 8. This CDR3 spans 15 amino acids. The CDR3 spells CASSTTGVISYEQYF. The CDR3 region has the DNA TGTGCCAGCAGCACCACAGGGGTGATCTCCTACGAGCAGTACTTC.

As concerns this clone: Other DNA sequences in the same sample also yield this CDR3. The CDR3 DNA is TGTGCCAGTAGTATAAGCGGGAGAGGAACCGGGGAGCTGTTTTTT. Protein product: CASSISGRGTGELFF. The chain uses TRBV19 and TRBJ2-2; 8 bases match TRBD2. There are 15 residues in the CDR3. Germline CDR1 and CDR2: LNHDA and SQIVND (reference sequence). Trimming at V came to 2 bases and at J to 5 bases, leaving 4 bases not matched to a gene.

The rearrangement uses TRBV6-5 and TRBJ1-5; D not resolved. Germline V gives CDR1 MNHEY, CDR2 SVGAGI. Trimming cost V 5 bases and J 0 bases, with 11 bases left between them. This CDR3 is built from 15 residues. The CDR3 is CASSHTPNSNQPQHF. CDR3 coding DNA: TGTGCCAGCAGTCATACACCGAATAGCAATCAGCCCCAGCATTTT.

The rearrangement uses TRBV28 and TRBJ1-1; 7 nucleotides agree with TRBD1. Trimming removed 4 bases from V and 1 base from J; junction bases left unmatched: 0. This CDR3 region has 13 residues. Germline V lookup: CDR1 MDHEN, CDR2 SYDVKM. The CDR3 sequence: CASSWTGNTEAFF. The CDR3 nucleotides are TGTGCCAGCAGTTGGACAGGGAACACTGAAGCTTTCTTT.

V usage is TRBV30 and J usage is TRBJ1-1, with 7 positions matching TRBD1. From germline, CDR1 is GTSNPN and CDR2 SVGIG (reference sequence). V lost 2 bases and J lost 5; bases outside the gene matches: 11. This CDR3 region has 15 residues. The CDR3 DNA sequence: TGTGCCTGGAGTACATACAGGGGCGTCTATACTGAAGCTTTCTTT. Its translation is CAWSTYRGVYTEAFF.

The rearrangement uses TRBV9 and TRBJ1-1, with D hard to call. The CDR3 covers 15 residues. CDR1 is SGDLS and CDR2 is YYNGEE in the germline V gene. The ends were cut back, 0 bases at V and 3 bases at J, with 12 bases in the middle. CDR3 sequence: CASSVGAGFYTEAFF. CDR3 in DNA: TGTGCCAGCAGCGTAGGAGCGGGGTTTTACACTGAAGCTTTCTTT.

In DNA form, the CDR3 reads TGTGCCAGCAGCCCCCTCTCCTGGGGGGGCGATGAGCAGTTCTTC. Its protein product is CASSPLSWGGDEQFF. V and J are TRBV28 and TRBJ2-1; D may be TRBD2 (7 bases). CDR3 length equals 15 residues. Germline CDR1 and CDR2: MDHEN and SYDVKM. V shed 6 bases and J shed 8 bases, with 20 bases lying between them.

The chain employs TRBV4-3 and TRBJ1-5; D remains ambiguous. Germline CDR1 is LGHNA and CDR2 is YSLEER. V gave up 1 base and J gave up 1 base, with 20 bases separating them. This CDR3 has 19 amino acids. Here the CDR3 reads CASSQVRPGLIKSNQPQHF. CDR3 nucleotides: TGCGCCAGCAGCCAAGTTCGACCAGGCCTAATTAAGAGCAATCAGCCCCAGCATTTT.

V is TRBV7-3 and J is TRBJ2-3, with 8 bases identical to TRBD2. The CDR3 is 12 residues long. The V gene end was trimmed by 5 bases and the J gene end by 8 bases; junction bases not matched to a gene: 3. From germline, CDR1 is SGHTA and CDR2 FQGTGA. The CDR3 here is CASSIGTSTQYF. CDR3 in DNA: TGTGCCAGCAGCATAGGGACTAGTACGCAGTATTTT.

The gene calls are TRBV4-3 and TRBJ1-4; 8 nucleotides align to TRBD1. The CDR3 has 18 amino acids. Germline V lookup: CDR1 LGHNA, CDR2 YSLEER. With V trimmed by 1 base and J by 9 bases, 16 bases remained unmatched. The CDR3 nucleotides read TGCGCCAGCAGCCAAGGTGCATATGGTGGACAGGGATTGAAAAAACTGTTTTTT. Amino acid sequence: CASSQGAYGGQGLKKLFF.

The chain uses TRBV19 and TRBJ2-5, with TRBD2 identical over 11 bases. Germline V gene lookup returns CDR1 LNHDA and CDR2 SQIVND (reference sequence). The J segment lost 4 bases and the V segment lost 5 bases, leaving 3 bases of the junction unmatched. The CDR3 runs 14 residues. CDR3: CASSRLAGRETQYF. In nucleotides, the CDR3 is TGTGCCAGTAGTCGACTAGCGGGAAGAGAGACCCAGTACTTC.

Written as DNA, the CDR3 is TGTGCCACCACGGGACAGAAAAACACTGAAGCTTTCTTT. Translating it yields CATTGQKNTEAFF. V and J are TRBV19 and TRBJ1-1, with TRBD1 matching over 7 bases. Per the germline V gene, CDR1 is LNHDA and CDR2 is SQIVND (reference sequence). The junction had 7 bases not matched to a gene; V was cut back by 10 bases and J by 2 bases. The CDR3 has 13 residues.

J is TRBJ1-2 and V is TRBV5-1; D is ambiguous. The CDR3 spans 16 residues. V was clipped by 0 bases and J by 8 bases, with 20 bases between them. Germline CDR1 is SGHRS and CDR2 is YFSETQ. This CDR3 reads CASSLANLASSNGYTF. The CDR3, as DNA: TGCGCCAGCAGCTTGGCAAACTTGGCTAGCTCTAACGGCTACACCTTC.

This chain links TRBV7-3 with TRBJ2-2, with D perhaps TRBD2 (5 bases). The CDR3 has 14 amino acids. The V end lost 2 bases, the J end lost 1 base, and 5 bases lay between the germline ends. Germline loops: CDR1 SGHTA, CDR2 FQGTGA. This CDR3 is CASSLGLNTGELFF. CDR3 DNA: TGTGCCAGCAGCTTAGGACTGAACACCGGGGAGCTGTTTTTT.

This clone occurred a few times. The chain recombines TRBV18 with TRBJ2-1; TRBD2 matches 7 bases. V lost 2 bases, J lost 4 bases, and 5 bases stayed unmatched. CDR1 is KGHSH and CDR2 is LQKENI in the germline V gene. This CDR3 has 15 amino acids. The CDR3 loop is CASSPASGRYNEQFF. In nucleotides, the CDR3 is TGTGCCAGCTCACCAGCTAGCGGAAGGTACAATGAGCAGTTCTTC.

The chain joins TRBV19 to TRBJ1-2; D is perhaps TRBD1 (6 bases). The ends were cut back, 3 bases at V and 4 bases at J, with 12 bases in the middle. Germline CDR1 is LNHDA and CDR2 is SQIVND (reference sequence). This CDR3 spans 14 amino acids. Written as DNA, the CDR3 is TGTGCCAGTAGTATTGACCGGGACACCTATGGCTACACCTTC. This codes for CASSIDRDTYGYTF.

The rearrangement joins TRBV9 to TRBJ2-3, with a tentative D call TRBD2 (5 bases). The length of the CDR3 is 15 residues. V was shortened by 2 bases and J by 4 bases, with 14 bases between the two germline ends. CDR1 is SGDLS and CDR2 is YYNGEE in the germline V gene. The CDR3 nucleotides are TGTGCCAGCAGCGTCGGGTCCTCCGGGGCAGATACGCAGTATTTT. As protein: CASSVGSSGADTQYF.

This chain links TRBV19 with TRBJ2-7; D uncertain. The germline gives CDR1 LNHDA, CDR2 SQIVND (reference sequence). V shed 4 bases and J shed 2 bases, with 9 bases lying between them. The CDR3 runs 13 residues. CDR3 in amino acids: CASSTSHPYEQYF. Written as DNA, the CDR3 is TGTGCCAGTAGTACTAGTCACCCCTACGAGCAGTACTTC.

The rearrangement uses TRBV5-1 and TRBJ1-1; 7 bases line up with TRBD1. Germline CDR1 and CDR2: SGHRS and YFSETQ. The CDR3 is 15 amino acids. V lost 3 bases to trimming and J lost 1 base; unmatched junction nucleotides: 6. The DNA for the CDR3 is TGCGCCAGCAGCTCGGCAGGACAGGCGAACACTGAAGCTTTCTTT. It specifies CASSSAGQANTEAFF.